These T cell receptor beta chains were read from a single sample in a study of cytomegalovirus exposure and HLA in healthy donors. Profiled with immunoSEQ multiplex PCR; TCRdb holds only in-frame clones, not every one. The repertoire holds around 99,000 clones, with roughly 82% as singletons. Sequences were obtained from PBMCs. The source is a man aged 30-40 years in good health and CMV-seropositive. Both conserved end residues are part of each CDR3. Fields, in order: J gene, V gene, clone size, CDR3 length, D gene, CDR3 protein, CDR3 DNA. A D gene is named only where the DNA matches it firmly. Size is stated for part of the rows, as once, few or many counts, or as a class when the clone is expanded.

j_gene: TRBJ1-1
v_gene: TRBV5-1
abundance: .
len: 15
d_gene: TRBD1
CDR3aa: CASRFTQGANTEAFF
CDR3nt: TGCGCCAGCAGGTTTACCCAGGGGGCGAACACTGAAGCTTTCTTT

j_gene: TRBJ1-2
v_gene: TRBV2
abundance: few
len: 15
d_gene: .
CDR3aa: CASSLDEDINYGYTF
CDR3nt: TGTGCCAGCAGTCTCGACGAGGATATAAACTATGGCTACACCTTC

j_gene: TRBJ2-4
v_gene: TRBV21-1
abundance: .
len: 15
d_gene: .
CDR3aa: CASSNLDTAKNIQYF
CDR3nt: TGTGCCAGCAGCAATTTGGACACCGCCAAAAACATTCAGTACTTC

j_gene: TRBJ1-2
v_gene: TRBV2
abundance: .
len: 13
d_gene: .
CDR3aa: CASSPGTKYGYTF
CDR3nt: TGTGCCAGCAGTCCCGGGACAAAGTATGGCTACACCTTC

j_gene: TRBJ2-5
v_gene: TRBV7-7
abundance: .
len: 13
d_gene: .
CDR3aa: CASSLAGGETQYF
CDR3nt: TGTGCCAGCAGCTTAGCAGGAGGCGAGACCCAGTACTTC

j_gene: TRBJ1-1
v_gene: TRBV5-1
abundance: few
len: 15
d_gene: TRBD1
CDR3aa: CASSLVTGANTEAFF
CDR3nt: TGCGCCAGCAGCTTGGTGACAGGGGCTAACACTGAAGCTTTCTTT

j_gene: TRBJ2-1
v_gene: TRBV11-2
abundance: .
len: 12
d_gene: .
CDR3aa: CASSPLRFEQFF
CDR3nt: TGTGCCAGCAGCCCTTTGAGGTTTGAGCAGTTCTTC

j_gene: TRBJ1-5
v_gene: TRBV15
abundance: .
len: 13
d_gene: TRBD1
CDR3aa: CATNQGAAQPQHF
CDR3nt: TGTGCCACCAATCAGGGGGCAGCTCAGCCCCAGCATTTT

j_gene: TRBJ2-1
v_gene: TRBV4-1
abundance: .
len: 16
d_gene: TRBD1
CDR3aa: CASSQDQGARYNEQFF
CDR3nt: TGCGCCAGCAGCCAAGACCAGGGGGCAAGATACAATGAGCAGTTCTTC

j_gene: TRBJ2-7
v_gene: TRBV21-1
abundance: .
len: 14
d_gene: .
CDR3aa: CASSKEYFRDEQYF
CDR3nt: TGTGCCAGCAGCAAAGAATATTTCAGGGACGAGCAGTACTTC

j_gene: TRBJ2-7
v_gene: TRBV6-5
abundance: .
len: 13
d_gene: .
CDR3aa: CASSLGLSYEQYF
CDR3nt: TGTGCCAGCAGTCTGGGACTCTCCTACGAGCAGTACTTC

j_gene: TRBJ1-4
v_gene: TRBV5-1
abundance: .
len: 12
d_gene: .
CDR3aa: CASSSNNEKLFF
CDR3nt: TGCGCCAGCAGCTCAAATAATGAAAAACTGTTTTTT

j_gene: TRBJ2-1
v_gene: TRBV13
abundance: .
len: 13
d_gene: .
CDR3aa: CASSPRRADEQFF
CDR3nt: TGTGCCAGCAGCCCACGGCGGGCGGATGAGCAGTTCTTC

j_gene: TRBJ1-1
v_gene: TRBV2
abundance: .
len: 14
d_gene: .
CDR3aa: CASSELTLNTEAFF
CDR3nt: TGTGCCAGCAGTGAATTAACACTGAACACTGAAGCTTTCTTT

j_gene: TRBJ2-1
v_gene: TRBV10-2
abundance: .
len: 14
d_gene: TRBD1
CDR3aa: CASSGQGGNNEQFF
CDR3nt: TGCGCCAGCAGTGGACAGGGGGGGAACAATGAGCAGTTCTTC

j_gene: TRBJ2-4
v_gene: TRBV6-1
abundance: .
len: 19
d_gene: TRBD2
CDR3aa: CASSDPTSGGILAKNSQYF
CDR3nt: TGTGCCAGCAGTGATCCAACTAGCGGGGGGATACTAGCCAAAAACAGTCAGTACTTC

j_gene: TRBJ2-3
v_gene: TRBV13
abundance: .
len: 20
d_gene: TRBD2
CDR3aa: CASSRRLTSGVITSTDTQYF
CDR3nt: TGTGCCAGCAGCCGGCGACTGACTAGCGGGGTCATTACTAGCACAGATACGCAGTATTTT

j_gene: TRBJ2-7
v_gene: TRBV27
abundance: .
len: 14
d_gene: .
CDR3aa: CASSFTGPSYEQYF
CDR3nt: TGTGCCAGCAGTTTTACTGGGCCCAGCTACGAGCAGTACTTC

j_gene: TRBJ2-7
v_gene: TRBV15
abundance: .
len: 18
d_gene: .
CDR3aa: CATSSSGGLRDSSYEQYF
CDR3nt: TGTGCCACCAGCAGTAGTGGGGGACTCCGGGACAGCTCCTACGAGCAGTACTTC

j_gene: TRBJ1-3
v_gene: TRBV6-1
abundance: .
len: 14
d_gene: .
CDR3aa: CASSEGGSGNTIYF
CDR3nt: TGTGCCAGCAGTGAAGGGGGCAGCGGAAACACCATATATTTT

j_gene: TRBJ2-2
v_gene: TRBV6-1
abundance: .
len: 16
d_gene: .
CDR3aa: CASSDGAGVSTGELFF
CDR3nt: TGTGCCAGCAGTGACGGGGCAGGGGTTAGCACCGGGGAGCTGTTTTTT

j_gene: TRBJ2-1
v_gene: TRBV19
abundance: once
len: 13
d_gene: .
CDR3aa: CASSSREINEQFF
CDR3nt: TGTGCCAGTAGTTCCCGGGAGATCAATGAGCAGTTCTTC

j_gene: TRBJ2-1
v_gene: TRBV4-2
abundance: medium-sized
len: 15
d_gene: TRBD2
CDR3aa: CASSQELAGYNEQFF
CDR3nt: TGTGCCAGCAGCCAAGAACTAGCGGGGTACAATGAGCAGTTCTTC

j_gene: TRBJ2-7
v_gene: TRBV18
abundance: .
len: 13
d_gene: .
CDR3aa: CASSPGEGYEQYF
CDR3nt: TGTGCCAGCTCACCAGGAGAGGGCTACGAGCAGTACTTC

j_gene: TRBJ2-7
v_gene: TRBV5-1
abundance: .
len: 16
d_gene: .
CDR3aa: CASSQTTSGNQREQYF
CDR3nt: TGCGCCAGCAGCCAAACAACCTCAGGGAATCAACGCGAGCAGTACTTC

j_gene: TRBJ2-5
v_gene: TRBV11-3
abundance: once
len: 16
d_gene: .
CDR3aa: CASSLKGGEYQETQYF
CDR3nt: TGTGCCAGCAGCTTAAAAGGCGGGGAGTACCAAGAGACCCAGTACTTC

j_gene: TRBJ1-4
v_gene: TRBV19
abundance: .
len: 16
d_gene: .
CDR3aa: CASNDLRGATNEKLFF
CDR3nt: TGTGCCAGTAACGATTTGCGGGGCGCAACTAATGAAAAACTGTTTTTT

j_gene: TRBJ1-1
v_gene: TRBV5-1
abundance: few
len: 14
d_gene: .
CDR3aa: CASSLNSGNTEAFF
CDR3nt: TGCGCCAGCAGCTTGAATTCGGGGAACACTGAAGCTTTCTTT

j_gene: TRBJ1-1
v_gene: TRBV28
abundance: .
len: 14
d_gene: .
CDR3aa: CASSPRSPSGEAFF
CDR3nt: TGTGCCAGCAGTCCAAGGTCCCCCTCGGGTGAAGCTTTCTTT

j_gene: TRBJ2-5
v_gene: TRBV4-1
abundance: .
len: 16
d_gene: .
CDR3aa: CASSQVTGRVAETQYF
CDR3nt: TGCGCCAGCAGCCAAGTAACAGGGAGGGTCGCTGAGACCCAGTACTTC

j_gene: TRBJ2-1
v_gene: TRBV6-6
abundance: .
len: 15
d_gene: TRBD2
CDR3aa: CASSRLAGSDNEQFF
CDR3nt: TGTGCCAGCAGTAGACTAGCGGGGTCCGACAATGAGCAGTTCTTC

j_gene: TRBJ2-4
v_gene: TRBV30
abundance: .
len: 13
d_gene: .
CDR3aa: CAWGGLAKNIQYF
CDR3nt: TGTGCCTGGGGCGGGCTAGCCAAAAACATTCAGTACTTC

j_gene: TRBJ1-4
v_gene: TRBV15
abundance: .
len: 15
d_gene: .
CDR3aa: CATSRDSGTNEKLFF
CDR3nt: TGTGCCACCAGCAGAGATAGCGGGACTAATGAAAAACTGTTTTTT

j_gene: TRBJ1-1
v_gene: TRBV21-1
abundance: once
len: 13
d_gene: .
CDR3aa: CASSNSTWSWPFF
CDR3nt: TGTGCCAGCAGCAATTCCACATGGTCGTGGCCTTTCTTT

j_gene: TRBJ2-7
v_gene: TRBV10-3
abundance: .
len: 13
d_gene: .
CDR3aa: CAISDRATYEQYF
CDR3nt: TGTGCCATCAGTGACAGGGCCACCTACGAGCAGTACTTC

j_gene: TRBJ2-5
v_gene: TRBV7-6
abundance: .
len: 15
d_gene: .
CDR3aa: CASSLSWTNQETQYF
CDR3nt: TGTGCCAGCAGCTTATCGTGGACTAACCAAGAGACCCAGTACTTC

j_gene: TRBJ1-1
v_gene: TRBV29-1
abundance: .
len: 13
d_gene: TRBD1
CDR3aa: CSVDGQGGTEAFF
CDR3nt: TGCAGCGTTGATGGCCAGGGGGGCACTGAAGCTTTCTTT

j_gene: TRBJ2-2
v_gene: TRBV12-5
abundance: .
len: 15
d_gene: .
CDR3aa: CASGQGRGVTGELFF
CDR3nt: TGTGCTAGTGGCCAGGGCAGGGGAGTCACCGGGGAGCTGTTTTTT

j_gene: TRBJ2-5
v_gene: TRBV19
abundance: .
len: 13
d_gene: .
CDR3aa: CASSQLVQETQYF
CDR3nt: TGTGCCAGTTCTCAACTAGTACAAGAGACCCAGTACTTC

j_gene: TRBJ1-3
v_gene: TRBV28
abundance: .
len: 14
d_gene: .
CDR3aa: CASSRGASGNTIYF
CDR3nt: TGTGCCAGCAGCCGGGGGGCCTCTGGAAACACCATATATTTT

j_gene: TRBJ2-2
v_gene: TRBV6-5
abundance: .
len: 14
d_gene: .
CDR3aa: CASTLGAGTGELFF
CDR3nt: TGTGCCAGCACTCTGGGGGCGGGCACCGGGGAGCTGTTTTTT

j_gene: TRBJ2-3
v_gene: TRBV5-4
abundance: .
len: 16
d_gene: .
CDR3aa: CASSSWGRGRTDTQYF
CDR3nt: TGTGCCAGCAGCTCCTGGGGGCGGGGGCGCACAGATACGCAGTATTTT

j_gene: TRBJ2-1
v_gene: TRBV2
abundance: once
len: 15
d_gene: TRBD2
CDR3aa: CATNLLAGGGGEQFF
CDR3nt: TGTGCCACCAACTTACTAGCGGGGGGAGGGGGAGAGCAGTTCTTC

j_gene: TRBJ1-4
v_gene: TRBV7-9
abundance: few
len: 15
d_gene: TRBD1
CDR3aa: CAILTTGQSNEKLFF
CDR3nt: TGTGCCATCCTGACCACGGGACAGTCTAATGAAAAACTGTTTTTT

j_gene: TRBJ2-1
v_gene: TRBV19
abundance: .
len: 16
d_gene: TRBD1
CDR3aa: CASSTDRAPSYNEQFF
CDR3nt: TGTGCCAGTAGTACAGACAGGGCCCCTAGCTACAATGAGCAGTTCTTC

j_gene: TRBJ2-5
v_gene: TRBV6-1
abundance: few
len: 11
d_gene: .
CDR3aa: CAAQRPETQYF
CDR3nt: TGTGCCGCGCAACGCCCGGAGACCCAGTACTTC

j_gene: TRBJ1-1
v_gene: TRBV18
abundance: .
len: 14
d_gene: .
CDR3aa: CASSPRRANTEAFF
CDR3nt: TGTGCCAGCTCACCACGCAGGGCTAACACTGAAGCTTTCTTT

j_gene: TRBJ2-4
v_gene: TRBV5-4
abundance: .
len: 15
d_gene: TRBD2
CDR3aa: CASSSRGGLKNIQYF
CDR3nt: TGTGCCAGCAGCTCCCGGGGGGGCCTAAAAAACATTCAGTACTTC

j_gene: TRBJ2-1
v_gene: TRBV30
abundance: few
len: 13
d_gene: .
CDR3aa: CAFRESSYNEQFF
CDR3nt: TGTGCCTTCCGGGAGAGCTCCTACAATGAGCAGTTCTTC

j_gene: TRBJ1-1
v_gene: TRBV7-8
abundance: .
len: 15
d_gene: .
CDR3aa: CASSLSRTVNTEAFF
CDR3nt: TGTGCCAGCAGCCTTTCGCGGACAGTGAACACTGAAGCTTTCTTT

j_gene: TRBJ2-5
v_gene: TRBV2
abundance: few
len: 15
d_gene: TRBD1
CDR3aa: CASSVRTGGRETQYF
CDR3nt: TGTGCCAGCAGTGTGAGGACAGGGGGGCGGGAGACCCAGTACTTC

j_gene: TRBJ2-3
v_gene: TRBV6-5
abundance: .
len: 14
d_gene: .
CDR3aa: CASSYGRLGDTQYF
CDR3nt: TGTGCCAGCAGTTACGGCAGGCTCGGAGATACGCAGTATTTT

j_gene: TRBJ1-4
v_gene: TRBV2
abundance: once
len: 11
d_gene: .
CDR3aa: CASSQVEKLFF
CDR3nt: TGTGCCAGCTCACAGGTGGAAAAACTGTTTTTT

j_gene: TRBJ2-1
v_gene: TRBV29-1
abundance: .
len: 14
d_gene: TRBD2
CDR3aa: CSVGTSGGFNEQFF
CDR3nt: TGCAGCGTTGGGACTAGCGGGGGGTTCAATGAGCAGTTCTTC

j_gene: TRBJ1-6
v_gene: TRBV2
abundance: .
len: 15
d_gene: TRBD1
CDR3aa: CASSPGTGENSPLHF
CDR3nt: TGTGCCAGCAGTCCCGGGACAGGGGAGAATTCACCCCTCCACTTT

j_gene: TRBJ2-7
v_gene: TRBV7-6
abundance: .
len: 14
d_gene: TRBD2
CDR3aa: CASTSGGPAYEQYF
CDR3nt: TGTGCCAGCACTAGCGGGGGGCCCGCCTACGAGCAGTACTTC

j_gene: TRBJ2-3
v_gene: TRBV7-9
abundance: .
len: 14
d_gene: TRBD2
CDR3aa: CALGAGGSTDTQYF
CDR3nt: TGTGCTTTAGGGGCGGGGGGAAGCACAGATACGCAGTATTTT